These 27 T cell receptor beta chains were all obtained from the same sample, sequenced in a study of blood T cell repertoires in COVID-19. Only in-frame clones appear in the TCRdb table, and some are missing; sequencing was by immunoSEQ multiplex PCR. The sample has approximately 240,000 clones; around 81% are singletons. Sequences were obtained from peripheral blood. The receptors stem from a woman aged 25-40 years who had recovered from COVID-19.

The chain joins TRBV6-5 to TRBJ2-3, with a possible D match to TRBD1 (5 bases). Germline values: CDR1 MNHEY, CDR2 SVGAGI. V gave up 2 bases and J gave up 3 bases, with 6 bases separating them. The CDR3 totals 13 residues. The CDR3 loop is CASSYRGTDTQYF. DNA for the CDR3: TGTGCCAGCAGTTACAGGGGTACAGATACGCAGTATTTT.

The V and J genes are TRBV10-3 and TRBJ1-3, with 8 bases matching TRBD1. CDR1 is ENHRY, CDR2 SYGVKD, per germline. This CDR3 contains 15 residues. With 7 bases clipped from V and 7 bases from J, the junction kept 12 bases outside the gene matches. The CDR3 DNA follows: TGTGCCATCAATACGGGGACAGGCCCAGTCAACACCATATATTTT. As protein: CAINTGTGPVNTIYF.

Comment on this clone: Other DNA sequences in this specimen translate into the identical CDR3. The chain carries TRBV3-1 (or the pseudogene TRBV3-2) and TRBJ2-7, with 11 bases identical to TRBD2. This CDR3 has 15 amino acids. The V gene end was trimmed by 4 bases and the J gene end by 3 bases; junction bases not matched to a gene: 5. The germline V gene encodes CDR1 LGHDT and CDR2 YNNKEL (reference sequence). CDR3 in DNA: TGTGCCAGCAGCCGCGGCACTAGCGGGAGCTACGAGCAGTACTTC. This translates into CASSRGTSGSYEQYF.

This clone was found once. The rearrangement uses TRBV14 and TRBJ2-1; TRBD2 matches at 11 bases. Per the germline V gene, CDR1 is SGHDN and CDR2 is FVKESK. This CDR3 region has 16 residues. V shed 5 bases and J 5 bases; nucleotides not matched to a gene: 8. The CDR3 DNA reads TGTGCCAGCAGCGGACCAGGGGGACTAGCGGACAATGAGCAGTTCTTC. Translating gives CASSGPGGLADNEQFF.

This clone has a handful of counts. The CDR3 protein is CASSAWPGLNYEQYF. The CDR3, as DNA: TGCGCCAGCAGCGCCTGGCCAGGACTAAACTACGAGCAGTACTTC. The rearrangement joins TRBV5-1 to TRBJ2-7; a possible D gene is TRBD2 (6 bases). The germline V gene has CDR1 SGHRS and CDR2 YFSETQ. The CDR3 is 15 residues long. V was trimmed by 4 bases and J by 3 bases, leaving 17 bases between them.

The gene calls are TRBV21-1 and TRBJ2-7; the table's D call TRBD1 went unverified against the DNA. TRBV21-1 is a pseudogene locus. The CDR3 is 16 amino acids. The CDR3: CASSKSRTETSYEQYF. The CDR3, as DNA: TGTGCCAGCAGCAAGAGCCGGACAGAGACTTCCTACGAGCAGTACTTC.

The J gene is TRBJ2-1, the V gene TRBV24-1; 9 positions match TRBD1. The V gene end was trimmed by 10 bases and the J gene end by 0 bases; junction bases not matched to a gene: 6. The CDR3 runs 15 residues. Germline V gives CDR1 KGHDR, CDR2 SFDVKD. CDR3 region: CATGGTGSSYNEQFF. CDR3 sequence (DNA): TGTGCCACTGGAGGGACAGGGAGCTCCTACAATGAGCAGTTCTTC.

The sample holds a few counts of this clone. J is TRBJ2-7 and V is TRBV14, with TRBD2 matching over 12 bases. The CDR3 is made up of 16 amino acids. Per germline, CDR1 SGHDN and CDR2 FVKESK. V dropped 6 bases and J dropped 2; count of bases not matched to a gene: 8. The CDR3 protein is CASSPAASGRAYEQYF. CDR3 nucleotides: TGTGCCAGCAGTCCCGCGGCTAGCGGGAGGGCCTACGAGCAGTACTTC.

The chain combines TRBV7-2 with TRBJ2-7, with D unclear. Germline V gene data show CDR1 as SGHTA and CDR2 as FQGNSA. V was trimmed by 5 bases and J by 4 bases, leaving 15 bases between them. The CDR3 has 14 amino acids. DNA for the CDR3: TGTGCCAGCAGCCCGCAGCGCGGATGGTACGAGCAGTACTTC. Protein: CASSPQRGWYEQYF.

The CDR3 sequence: CAISYPGGGDGYTF. The CDR3 bases are TGTGCCATCTCCTACCCGGGGGGCGGAGATGGCTACACCTTC. The chain couples TRBV10-3 to TRBJ1-2, with a tentative D call TRBD1 (6 bases). Per germline, CDR1 ENHRY and CDR2 SYGVKD. The V gene lost 8 bases and the J gene lost 6 bases, with 19 bases spanning the gap. The CDR3 has 14 residues.

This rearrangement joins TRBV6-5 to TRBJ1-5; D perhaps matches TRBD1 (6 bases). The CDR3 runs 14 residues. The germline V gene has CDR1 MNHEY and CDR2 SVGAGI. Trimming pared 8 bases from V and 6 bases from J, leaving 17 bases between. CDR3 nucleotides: TGTGCCAGCCCTACAGGGAAACTAAGTCAGCCCCAGCATTTT. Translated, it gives CASPTGKLSQPQHF.

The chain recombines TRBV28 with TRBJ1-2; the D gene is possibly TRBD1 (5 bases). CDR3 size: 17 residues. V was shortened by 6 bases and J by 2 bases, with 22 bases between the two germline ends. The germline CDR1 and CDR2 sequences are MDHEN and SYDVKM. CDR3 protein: CASRRLTGTTTNYGYTF. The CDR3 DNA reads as TGTGCCAGCAGACGACTCACCGGGACTACAACCAACTATGGCTACACCTTC.

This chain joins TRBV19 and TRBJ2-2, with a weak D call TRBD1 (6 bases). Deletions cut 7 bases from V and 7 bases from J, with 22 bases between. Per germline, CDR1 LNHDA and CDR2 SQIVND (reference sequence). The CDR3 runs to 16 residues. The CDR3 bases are TGTGCCAGTACTCGCAACGCACAGGGAATCCACGGGGAGCTGTTTTTT. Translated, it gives CASTRNAQGIHGELFF.

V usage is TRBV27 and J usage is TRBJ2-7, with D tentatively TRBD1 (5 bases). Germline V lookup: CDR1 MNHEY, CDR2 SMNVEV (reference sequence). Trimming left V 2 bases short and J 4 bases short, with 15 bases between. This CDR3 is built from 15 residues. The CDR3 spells CASSLITRVGYEQYF. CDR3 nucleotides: TGTGCCAGCAGTTTAATAACCAGGGTCGGGTACGAGCAGTACTTC.

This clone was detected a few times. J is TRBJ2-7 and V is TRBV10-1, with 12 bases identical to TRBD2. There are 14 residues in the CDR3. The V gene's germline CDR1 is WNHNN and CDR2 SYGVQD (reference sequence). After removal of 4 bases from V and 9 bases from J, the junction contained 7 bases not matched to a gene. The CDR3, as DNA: TGCGCCAGCAGTGCTCAGACTAGCGGGAGTTGGCAGTACTTC. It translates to CASSAQTSGSWQYF.

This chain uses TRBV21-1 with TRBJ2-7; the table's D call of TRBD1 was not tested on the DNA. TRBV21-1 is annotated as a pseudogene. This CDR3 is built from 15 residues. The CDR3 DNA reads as TGTGCCAGCAGCAGCGACAGGGGGCACTCCTACGAGCAGTACTTC. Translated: CASSSDRGHSYEQYF.

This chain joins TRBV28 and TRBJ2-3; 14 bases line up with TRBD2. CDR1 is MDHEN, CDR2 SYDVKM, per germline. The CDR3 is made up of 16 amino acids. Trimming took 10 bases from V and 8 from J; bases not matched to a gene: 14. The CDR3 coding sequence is TGTGCCACTCGGACCGGACTAGCGGGAGGAGAGGGTACGCAGTATTTT. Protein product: CATRTGLAGGEGTQYF.

The CDR3 is CASGGMNTEAFF. The CDR3 nucleotides are TGTGCCTCCGGCGGTATGAACACTGAAGCTTTCTTT. J is TRBJ1-1 and V is TRBV30, with no clear D. CDR1 GTSNPN and CDR2 SVGIG come from the germline V gene (reference sequence). The ends were cut back, 7 bases at V and 0 bases at J, with 9 bases in the middle. The CDR3 is 12 residues long.

CDR3 coding DNA: TGTGCCAGCTCACCACGGATGGGACAATCCACAGATACGCAGTATTTT. This gives the protein CASSPRMGQSTDTQYF. The gene calls are TRBV18 and TRBJ2-3; weak D call: TRBD1 (6 bases). V was clipped by 1 base and J by 2 bases, with 13 bases between them. The CDR3 is 16 residues long. Germline V CDR1 and CDR2: KGHSH, LQKENI.

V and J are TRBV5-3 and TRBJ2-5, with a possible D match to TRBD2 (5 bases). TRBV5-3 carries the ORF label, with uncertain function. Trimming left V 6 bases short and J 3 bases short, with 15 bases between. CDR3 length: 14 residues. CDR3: CARTSCGSEETQYF. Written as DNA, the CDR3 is TGTGCCAGAACGTCCTGCGGGTCCGAAGAGACCCAGTACTTC.

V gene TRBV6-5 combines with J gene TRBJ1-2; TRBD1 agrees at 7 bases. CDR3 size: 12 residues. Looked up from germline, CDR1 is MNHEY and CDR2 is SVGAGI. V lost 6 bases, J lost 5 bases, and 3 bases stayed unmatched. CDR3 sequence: CASSRTGYGYTF. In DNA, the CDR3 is TGTGCCAGCAGCCGGACAGGTTATGGCTACACCTTC.

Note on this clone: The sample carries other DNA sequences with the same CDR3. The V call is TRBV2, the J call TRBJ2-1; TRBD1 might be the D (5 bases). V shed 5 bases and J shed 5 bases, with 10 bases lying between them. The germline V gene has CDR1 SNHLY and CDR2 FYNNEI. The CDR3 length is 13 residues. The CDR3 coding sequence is TGTGCCAGCAGTAGGGGCGGAGACAATGAGCAGTTCTTC. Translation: CASSRGGDNEQFF.

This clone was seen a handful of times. CDR3 in DNA: TGTGCCAGCAGTTTAGGCACAGGGACTAACTATGGCTACACCTTC. It translates to CASSLGTGTNYGYTF. The rearrangement links TRBV27 to TRBJ1-2, with D perhaps matching TRBD1 (6 bases). The CDR3 consists of 15 residues. With 2 bases removed from V and 0 bases from J, the gap between germline ends came to 10 bases. Germline loops: CDR1 MNHEY, CDR2 SMNVEV (reference sequence).

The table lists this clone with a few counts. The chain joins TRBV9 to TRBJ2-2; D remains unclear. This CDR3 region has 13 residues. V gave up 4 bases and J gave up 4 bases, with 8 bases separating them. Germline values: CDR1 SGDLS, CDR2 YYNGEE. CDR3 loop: CASSPTLTGELFF. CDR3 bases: TGTGCCAGCAGCCCTACTCTCACCGGGGAGCTGTTTTTT.

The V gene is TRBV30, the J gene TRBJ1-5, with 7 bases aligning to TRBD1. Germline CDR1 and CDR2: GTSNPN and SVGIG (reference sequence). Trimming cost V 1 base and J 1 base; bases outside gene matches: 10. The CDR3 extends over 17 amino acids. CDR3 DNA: TGTGCCTGGAGTGGGGGGAAGACAGGGAGGAGCAATCAGCCCCAGCATTTT. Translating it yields CAWSGGKTGRSNQPQHF.

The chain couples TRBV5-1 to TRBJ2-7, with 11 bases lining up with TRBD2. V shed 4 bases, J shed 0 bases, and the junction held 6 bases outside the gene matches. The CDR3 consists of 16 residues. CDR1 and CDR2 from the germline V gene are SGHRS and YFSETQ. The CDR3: CASSPPTSGDSYEQYF. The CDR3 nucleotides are TGCGCCAGCAGCCCACCGACTAGCGGGGACTCCTACGAGCAGTACTTC.

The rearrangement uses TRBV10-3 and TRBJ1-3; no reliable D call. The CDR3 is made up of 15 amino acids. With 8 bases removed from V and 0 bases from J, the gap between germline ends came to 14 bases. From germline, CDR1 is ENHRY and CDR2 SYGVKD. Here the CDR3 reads CAIEEGIGSGNTIYF. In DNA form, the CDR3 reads TGTGCCATCGAGGAGGGCATCGGCTCTGGAAACACCATATATTTT.